The TCR beta chain under discussion was sequenced for a study of resident and recirculating memory T cells in vitiligo. Study-level information: Samples were epidermis from two lesional and two nonlesional sites, plus PBMCs.

Confetti depigmentation, marking active vitiligo, was absent in these patients. Anyone treated within the previous three months was excluded. The repertoire was sequenced with immunoSEQ multiplex PCR; TCRdb's copy has only in-frame clones and lacks some. The sample carries roughly 80,000 clones, around 90% recorded once. Broader study findings: No unique dominant TCR clone was found in vitiligo lesions.

Worth noting for this clone: Its matching antigen is unknown.

Germline V CDR1 and CDR2: SGHVS, FNYEAQ. The CDR3 is made up of 18 amino acids. J lost 9 bases, V lost 4 bases, and 14 bases had no gene match. Sequencing was performed on blood. The clonotype comes from a male donor with vitiligo. V is TRBV7-6 and J is TRBJ2-1; the match to TRBD2 covers 14 bases. The CDR3 loop reads CASSSPTSGRARGSEQFF. The CDR3 coding sequence is TGTGCCAGCAGCTCCCCGACTAGCGGGAGGGCCCGAGGGAGTGAGCAGTTCTTC.